This T cell receptor (beta chain) was sequenced in a study of blood T cells in healthy people across ages. The V and J ends lost 2 bases and 4 bases respectively, with 11 bases between them. The CDR3 runs to 14 residues. For the second PCR, which ran for roughly 6 to 12 cycles, a sample-barcoded 5' primer and a J-beta primer mix were used. No fewer than 2.5 million CDR3-containing paired-end reads came from each sample. MiXCR was run by TCRdb on the 5' RACE reads, yielding one entry per CDR3 protein. The table includes about 1.1 million distinct CDR3 sequences, more than 30% detected once. The sequencing sample was made of blood. The clonotype originates from a man younger than 30 in good health. This sequence joins TRBV12-3 or TRBV12-4 and TRBJ1-2; no firm D call. Here the CDR3 reads CASSLNSGSYGYTF. The CDR3 nucleotides read TGTGCCAGCAGTTTAAATTCGGGAAGCTATGGCTACACCTTC.